This T cell receptor (beta chain) was profiled in a study of blood T cell repertoires in COVID-19. In the study overall: Some COVID-19 samples were acute and others convalescent; all came from the United States, Italy and Spain. T cells, B-cell-depleted T cells, or PBMCs supplied cDNA or gDNA.

Clones were sequenced by immunoSEQ multiplex PCR, and TCRdb holds only the in-frame ones, with some missing. Of more than 200,000 clones in the sample, around 90% were seen once. This clone was recorded a few times. Looked up from germline, CDR1 is MNHEY and CDR2 is SVGEGT. Germline trimming cut 6 bases from V and 10 bases from J; bases unmatched to any gene: 7. The CDR3 runs 13 residues. The specimen was peripheral blood. The TCR comes from a human donor in a cohort sampled during active COVID-19. The V and J genes are TRBV6-2 or TRBV6-3 and TRBJ2-1, with 9 positions matching TRBD1. The CDR3 DNA is TGTGCCAGCAGCCGGACAGGGGCGAGAGAGCAGTTCTTC. Its translation: CASSRTGAREQFF.